This is a list of T cell receptor beta chains from one sample in a study of blood T cell repertoires in COVID-19. Here immunoSEQ multiplex PCR was the method, and the copy in TCRdb shows in-frame clones only, minus some. The sample holds 300,000 to 400,000 clones; around 86% are singletons and the top ten take 3%. The sequencing sample was made of peripheral blood. The receptor source for this set is a human donor in a cohort sampled during active COVID-19. CDR3s include the opening cysteine and the closing phenylalanine or tryptophan. A D gene is named only where the DNA matches it firmly. The listing skips clone size in some rows; elsewhere it reads once, few, many or a size class.

TRBV19	NA	TRBJ2-5	NA	CASSLGGHEETQYF	TGTGCCAGTAGCCTAGGGGGACACGAAGAGACCCAGTACTTC
TRBV2	NA	TRBJ2-1	TRBD2	CASNGGLAGMNEQFF	TGTGCCAGCAACGGAGGACTAGCGGGAATGAATGAGCAGTTCTTC
TRBV19	NA	TRBJ1-2	NA	CASSRQRPTNYGYTF	TGTGCCAGTAGCCGACAGAGACCAACTAACTATGGCTACACCTTC
TRBV19	NA	TRBJ1-1	NA	CASRSQSLGDTEAFF	TGTGCCAGTAGGTCCCAGTCCCTAGGAGACACTGAAGCTTTCTTT
TRBV2	once	TRBJ2-5	TRBD1	CASRADRGETQYF	TGTGCCAGCAGAGCCGACAGGGGAGAGACCCAGTACTTC
TRBV5-6	NA	TRBJ2-1	NA	CASSFRRGTNSYNEQFF	TGTGCCAGCAGCTTTAGACGCGGAACTAACTCCTACAATGAGCAGTTCTTC
TRBV5-6	NA	TRBJ2-3	NA	CASSFGGLDTQYF	TGTGCCAGCAGCTTCGGGGGGCTAGATACGCAGTATTTT
TRBV2	NA	TRBJ2-4	TRBD2	CASSSTRLAGENIQYF	TGTGCCAGCAGTAGTACCCGACTAGCGGGGGAAAACATTCAGTACTTC
TRBV4-1	NA	TRBJ2-1	NA	CASSQAGVARRNEQFF	TGCGCCAGCAGCCAAGCGGGAGTCGCTCGAAGAAATGAGCAGTTCTTC
TRBV9	NA	TRBJ2-7	NA	CASSPTGLLGEQYF	TGTGCCAGCAGCCCTACGGGACTCTTGGGCGAGCAGTACTTC
TRBV18	NA	TRBJ2-3	TRBD1	CASSPPTGPPSTDTQYF	TGTGCCAGCTCACCACCGACAGGGCCGCCTAGCACAGATACGCAGTATTTT
TRBV5-4	NA	TRBJ2-5	NA	CATRLGETQYF	TGTGCCACCCGTCTCGGGGAGACCCAGTACTTC
TRBV5-1	NA	TRBJ2-7	NA	CASSSRGQGQYF	TGCGCCAGCAGTTCGAGGGGACAAGGGCAGTACTTC
TRBV7-9	NA	TRBJ1-2	NA	CASSLVGAGTLNYGYTF	TGTGCCAGCAGCTTAGTGGGCGCAGGCACCCTTAACTATGGCTACACCTTC
TRBV5-6	NA	TRBJ1-1	TRBD1	CASSLPGTGSAFF	TGTGCCAGCAGCTTACCCGGGACAGGGTCAGCTTTCTTT
TRBV19	NA	TRBJ2-1	TRBD2	CASSDPSGRARDEQFF	TGTGCCAGTAGTGACCCCAGCGGGAGGGCCAGGGATGAGCAGTTCTTC
TRBV5-1	NA	TRBJ1-1	TRBD1	CASRWGTVIMNTEAFF	TGCGCCAGCCGATGGGGGACAGTAATTATGAACACTGAAGCTTTCTTT
TRBV7-8	NA	TRBJ2-3	NA	CASSRGGGASTDTQYF	TGTGCCAGCAGCCGAGGAGGGGGGGCTAGCACAGATACGCAGTATTTT
TRBV30	few	TRBJ1-6	TRBD1	CAWSRGQGDGNSPLHF	TGTGCCTGGAGTCGAGGACAGGGGGACGGTAATTCACCCCTCCACTTT
TRBV5-6	NA	TRBJ2-1	NA	CASSLVGSGEQFF	TGTGCCAGCAGCTTGGTTGGGTCGGGTGAGCAGTTCTTC
TRBV18	NA	TRBJ2-5	TRBD1	CASSRQGLGETQYF	TGTGCCAGCTCACGACAGGGTCTAGGAGAGACCCAGTACTTC
TRBV4-1	once	TRBJ2-1	NA	CASSLLGNEQFF	TGCGCCAGCAGCCTCCTCGGGAATGAGCAGTTCTTC